The TCR beta chain described here comes from a study of cytomegalovirus exposure and HLA in healthy donors. Study-wide points: Previously analyzed data showed that most TCR beta V segments were productive at a frequency of about 87% or about 30%. Listed as cytomegalovirus-associated were 150 to 200 TCR beta chains. Roughly uniform depth of sequencing across donors was assumed in presence/absence analyses.

The primer mix had 60 Vbeta and 13 Jbeta primers. Measured with immunoSEQ multiplex PCR; TCRdb has only the in-frame clones, and not every one. The sample has around 120,000 clones. As to this clone: The antigen is unknown.

In nominal health when sampled, donors likely had unrecorded immune exposures nonetheless. The sequence came from a man younger than 35 in good health and CMV-seronegative. Input material: PBMCs.

In nucleotides, the CDR3 is TGTGCCATCAGTGCCGCCGGGACTAGCGGCAATGAGCAGTTCTTC. This gives the protein CAISAAGTSGNEQFF. This sequence joins TRBV10-3 and TRBJ2-1; 11 nucleotides match TRBD2. CDR1 is ENHRY, CDR2 SYGVKD, per germline. The CDR3 runs to 15 residues. Germline trimming cut 4 bases from V and 6 bases from J; bases unmatched to any gene: 5.